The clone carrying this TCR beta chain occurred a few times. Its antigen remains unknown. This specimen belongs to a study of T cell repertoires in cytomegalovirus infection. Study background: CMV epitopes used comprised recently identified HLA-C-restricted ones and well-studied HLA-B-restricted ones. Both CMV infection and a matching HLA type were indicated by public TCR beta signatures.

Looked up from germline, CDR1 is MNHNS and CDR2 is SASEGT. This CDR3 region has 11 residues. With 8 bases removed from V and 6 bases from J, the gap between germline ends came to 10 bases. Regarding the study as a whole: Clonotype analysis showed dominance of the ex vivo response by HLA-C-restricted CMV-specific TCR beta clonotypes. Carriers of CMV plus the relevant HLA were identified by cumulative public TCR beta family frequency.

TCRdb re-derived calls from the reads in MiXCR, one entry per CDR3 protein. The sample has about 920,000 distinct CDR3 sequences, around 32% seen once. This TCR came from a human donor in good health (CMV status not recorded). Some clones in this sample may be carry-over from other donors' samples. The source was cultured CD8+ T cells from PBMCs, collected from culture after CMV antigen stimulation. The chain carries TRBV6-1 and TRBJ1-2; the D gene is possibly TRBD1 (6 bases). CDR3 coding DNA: TGTGCCAGCGGATGGGACAATGGCTACACCTTC. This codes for CASGWDNGYTF.